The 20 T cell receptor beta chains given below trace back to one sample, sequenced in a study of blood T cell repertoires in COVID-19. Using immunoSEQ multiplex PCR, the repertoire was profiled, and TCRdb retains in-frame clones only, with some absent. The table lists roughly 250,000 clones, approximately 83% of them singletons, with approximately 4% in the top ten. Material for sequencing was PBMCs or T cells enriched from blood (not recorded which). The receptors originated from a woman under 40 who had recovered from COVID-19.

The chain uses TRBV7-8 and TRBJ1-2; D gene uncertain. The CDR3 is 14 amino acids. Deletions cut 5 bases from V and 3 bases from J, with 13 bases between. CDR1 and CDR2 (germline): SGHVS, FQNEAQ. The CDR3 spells CASSPVSRDYGYTF. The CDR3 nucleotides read TGTGCCAGCAGCCCCGTGAGCCGTGACTATGGCTACACCTTC.

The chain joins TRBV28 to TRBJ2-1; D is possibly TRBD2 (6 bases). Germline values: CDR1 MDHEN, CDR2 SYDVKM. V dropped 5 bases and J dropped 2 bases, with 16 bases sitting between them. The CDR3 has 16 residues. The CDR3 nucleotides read TGTGCCAGCAGTAAGAATTCCCTAGCGACCTACAATGAGCAGTTCTTC. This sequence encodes CASSKNSLATYNEQFF.

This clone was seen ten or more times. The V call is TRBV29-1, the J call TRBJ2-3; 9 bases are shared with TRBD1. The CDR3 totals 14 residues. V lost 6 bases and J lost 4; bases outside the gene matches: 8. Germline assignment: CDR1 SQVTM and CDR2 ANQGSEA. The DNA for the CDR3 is TGCAGCGTAATGGACAGGGGAAGGGCAGATACGCAGTATTTT. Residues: CSVMDRGRADTQYF.

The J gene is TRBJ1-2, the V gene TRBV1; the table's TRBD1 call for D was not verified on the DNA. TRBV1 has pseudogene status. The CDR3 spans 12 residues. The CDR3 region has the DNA TGCACCAGCCGCGGGACAGTCTATGGCTACACCTTC. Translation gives CTSRGTVYGYTF.

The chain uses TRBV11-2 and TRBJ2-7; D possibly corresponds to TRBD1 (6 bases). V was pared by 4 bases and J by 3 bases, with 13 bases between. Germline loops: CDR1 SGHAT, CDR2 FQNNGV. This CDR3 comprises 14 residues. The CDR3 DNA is TGTGCCAGCAGCTCTATGGACAGTTTCTACGAGCAGTACTTC. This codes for CASSSMDSFYEQYF.

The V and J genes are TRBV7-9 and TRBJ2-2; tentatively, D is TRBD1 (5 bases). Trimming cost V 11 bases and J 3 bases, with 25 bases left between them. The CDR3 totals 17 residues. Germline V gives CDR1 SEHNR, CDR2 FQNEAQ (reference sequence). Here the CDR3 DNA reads TGTGCCTACCCAGGTGGGGCCCTCAGTAGGGACACCGGGGAGCTGTTTTTT. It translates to CAYPGGALSRDTGELFF.

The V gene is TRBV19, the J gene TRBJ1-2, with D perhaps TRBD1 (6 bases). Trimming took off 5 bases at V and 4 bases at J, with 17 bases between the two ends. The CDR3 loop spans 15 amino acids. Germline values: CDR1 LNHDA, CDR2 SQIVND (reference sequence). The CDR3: CASSGSAGEAYGYTF. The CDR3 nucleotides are TGTGCCAGTAGTGGGTCGGCAGGGGAAGCCTATGGCTACACCTTC. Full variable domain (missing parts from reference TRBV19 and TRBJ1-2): DGGITQSPKYLFRKEGQNVTLSCEQNLNHDAMYWYRQDPGQGLRLIYYSQIVNDFQKGDIAEGYSVSREKKESFPLTVTSAQKNPTAFYLCASSGSAGEAYGYTFGSGTRLTVV.

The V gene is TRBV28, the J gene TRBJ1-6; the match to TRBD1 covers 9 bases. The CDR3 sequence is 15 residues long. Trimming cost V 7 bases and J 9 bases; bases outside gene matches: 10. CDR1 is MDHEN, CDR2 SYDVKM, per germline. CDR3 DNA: TGTGCCAGCACCAGGGGCGGGACAGGGACTTCACCCCTCCACTTT. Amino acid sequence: CASTRGGTGTSPLHF.

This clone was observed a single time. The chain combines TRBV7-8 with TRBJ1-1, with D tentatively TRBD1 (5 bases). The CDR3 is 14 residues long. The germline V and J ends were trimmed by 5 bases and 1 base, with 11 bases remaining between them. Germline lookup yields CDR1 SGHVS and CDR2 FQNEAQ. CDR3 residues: CASSPRRENTEAFF. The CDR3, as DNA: TGTGCCAGCAGCCCGCGCAGGGAGAACACTGAAGCTTTCTTT.

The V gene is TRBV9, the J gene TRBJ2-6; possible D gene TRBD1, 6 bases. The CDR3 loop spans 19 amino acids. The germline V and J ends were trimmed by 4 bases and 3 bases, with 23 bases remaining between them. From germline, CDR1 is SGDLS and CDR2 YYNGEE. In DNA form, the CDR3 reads TGTGCCAGCAGCACAGTGGGCCAGGGGCGAAGGAGTGGGGCCAACGTCCTGACTTTC. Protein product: CASSTVGQGRRSGANVLTF.

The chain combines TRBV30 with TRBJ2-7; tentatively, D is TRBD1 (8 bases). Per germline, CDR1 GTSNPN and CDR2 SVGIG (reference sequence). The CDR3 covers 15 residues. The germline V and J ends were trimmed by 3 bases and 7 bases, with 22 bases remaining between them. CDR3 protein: CAWRGGRTGFEEQYF. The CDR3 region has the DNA TGTGCCTGGAGGGGGGGGCGGACAGGGTTCGAGGAGCAGTACTTC.

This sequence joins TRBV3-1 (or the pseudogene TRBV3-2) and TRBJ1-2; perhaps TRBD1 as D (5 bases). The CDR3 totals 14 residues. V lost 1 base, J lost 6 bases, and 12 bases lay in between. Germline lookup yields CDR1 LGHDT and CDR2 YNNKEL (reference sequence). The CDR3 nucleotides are TGTGCCAGCAGCCAAGTCGCAGGGATCCATGGCTACACCTTC. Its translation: CASSQVAGIHGYTF.

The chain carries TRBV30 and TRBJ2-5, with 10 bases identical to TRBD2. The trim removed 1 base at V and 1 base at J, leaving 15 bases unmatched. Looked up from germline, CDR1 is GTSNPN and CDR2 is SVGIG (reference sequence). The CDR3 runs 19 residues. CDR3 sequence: CAWSGLGLASGGAQETQYF. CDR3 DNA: TGTGCCTGGAGTGGACTGGGGTTGGCGAGCGGGGGGGCCCAAGAGACCCAGTACTTC.

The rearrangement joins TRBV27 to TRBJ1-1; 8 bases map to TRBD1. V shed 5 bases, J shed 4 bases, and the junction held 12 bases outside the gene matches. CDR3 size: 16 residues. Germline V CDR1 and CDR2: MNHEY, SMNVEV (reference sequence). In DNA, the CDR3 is TGTGCCAGCAGTCCCAAGACAGGGGAAGGGGGCACTGAAGCTTTCTTT. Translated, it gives CASSPKTGEGGTEAFF.

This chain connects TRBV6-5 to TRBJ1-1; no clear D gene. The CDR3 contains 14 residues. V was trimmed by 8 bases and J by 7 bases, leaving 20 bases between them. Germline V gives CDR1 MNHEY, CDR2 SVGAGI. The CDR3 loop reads CASLHNPRQNEAFF. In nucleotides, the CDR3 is TGTGCCAGCTTACACAATCCCCGTCAAAATGAAGCTTTCTTT.

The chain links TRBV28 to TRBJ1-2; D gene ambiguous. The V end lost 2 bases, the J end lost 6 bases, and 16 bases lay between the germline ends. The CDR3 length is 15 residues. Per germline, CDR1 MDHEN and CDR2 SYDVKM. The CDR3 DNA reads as TGTGCCAGCAGTTTACGGACGGAGGGTGTGGATGGCTACACCTTC. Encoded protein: CASSLRTEGVDGYTF.

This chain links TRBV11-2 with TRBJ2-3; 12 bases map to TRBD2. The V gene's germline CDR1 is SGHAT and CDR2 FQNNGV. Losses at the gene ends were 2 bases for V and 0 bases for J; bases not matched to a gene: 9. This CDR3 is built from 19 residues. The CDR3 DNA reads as TGTGCCAGCAGCTTACGTCGGGCTAGCGGGAGGGTGAGCACAGATACGCAGTATTTT. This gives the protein CASSLRRASGRVSTDTQYF. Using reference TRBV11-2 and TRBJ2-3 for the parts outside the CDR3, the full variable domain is EAGVAQSPRYKIIEKRQSVAFWCNPISGHATLYWYQQILGQGPKLLIQFQNNGVVDDSQLPKDRFSAERLKGVDSTLKIQPAKLEDSAVYLCASSLRRASGRVSTDTQYFGPGTRLTVL.

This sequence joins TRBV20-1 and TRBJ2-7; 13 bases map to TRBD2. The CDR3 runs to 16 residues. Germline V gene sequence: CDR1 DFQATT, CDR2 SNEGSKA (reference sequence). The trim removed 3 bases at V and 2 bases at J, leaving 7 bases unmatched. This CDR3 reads CSASRLAGGYTYEQYF. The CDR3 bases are TGCAGTGCTAGTCGACTAGCGGGAGGCTATACCTACGAGCAGTACTTC.

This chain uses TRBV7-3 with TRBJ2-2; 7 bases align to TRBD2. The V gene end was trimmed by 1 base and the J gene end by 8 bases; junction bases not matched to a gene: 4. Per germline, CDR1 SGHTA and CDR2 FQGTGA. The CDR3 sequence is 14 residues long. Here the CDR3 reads CASSLRAGTGELFF. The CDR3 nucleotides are TGTGCCAGCAGCTTAAGAGCGGGAACGGGGGAGCTGTTTTTT.

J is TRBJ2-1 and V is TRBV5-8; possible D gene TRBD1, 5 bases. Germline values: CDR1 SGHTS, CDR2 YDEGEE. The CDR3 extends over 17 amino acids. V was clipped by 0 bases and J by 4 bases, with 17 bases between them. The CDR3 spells CASSLVRQRLFYNEQFF. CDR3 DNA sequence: TGTGCCAGCAGCTTGGTCCGACAGAGGTTGTTTTACAATGAGCAGTTCTTC.